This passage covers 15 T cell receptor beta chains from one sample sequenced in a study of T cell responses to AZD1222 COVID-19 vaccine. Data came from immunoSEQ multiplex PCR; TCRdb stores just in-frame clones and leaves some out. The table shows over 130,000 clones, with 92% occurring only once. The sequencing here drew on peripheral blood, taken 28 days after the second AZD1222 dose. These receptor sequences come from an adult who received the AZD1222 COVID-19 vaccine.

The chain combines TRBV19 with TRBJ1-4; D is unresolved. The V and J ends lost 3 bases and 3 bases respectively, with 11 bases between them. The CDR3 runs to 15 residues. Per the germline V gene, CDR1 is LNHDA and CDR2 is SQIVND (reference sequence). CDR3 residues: CASSITGSANEKLFF. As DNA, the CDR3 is TGTGCCAGTAGTATTACCGGGTCGGCTAATGAAAAACTGTTTTTT.

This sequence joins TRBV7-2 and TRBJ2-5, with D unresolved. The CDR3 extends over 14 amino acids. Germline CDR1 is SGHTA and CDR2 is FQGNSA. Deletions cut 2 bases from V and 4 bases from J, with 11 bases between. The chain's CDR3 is CASSLIGFGETQYF. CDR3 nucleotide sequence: TGTGCCAGCAGCTTAATCGGGTTCGGAGAGACCCAGTACTTC.

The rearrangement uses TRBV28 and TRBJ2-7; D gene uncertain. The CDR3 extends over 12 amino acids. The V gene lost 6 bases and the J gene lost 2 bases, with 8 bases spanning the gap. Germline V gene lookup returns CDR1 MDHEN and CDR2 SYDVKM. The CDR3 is CASSAVTYEQYF. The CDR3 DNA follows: TGTGCCAGCAGCGCGGTCACCTACGAGCAGTACTTC.

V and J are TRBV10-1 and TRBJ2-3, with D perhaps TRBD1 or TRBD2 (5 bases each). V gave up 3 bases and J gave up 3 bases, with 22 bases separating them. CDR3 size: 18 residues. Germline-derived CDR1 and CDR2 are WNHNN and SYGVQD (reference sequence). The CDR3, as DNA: TGCGCCAGCAGTGAATTCCCGGCCGGGGCCGATGGTACAGATACGCAGTATTTT. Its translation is CASSEFPAGADGTDTQYF.

The CDR3: CASSIVRTGGSQPQHF. The DNA for the CDR3 is TGTGCCAGTAGTATAGTGCGGACAGGGGGCAGTCAGCCCCAGCATTTT. The chain carries TRBV19 and TRBJ1-5; 11 bases match TRBD1. The CDR3 consists of 16 residues. V lost 1 base, J lost 6 bases, and 5 bases stayed unmatched. Germline V CDR1 and CDR2: LNHDA, SQIVND (reference sequence).

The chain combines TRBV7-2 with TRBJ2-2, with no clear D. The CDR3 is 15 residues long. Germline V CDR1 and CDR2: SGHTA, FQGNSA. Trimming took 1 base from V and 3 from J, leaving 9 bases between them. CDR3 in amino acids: CASSLESQYTGELFF. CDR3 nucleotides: TGTGCCAGCAGCTTAGAATCACAGTACACCGGGGAGCTGTTTTTT.

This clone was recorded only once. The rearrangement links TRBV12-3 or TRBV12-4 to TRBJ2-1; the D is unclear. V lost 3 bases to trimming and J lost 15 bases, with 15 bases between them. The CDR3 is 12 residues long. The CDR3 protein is CASSFLEGDPFF. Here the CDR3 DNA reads TGTGCCAGCAGTTTCTTAGAAGGTGATCCGTTCTTC.

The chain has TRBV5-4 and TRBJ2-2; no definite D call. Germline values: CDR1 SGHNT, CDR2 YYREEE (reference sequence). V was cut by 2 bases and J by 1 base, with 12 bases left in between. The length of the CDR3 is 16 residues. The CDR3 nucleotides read TGTGCCAGCAGCTTACCACACGGTCAGAACACCGGGGAGCTGTTTTTT. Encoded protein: CASSLPHGQNTGELFF.

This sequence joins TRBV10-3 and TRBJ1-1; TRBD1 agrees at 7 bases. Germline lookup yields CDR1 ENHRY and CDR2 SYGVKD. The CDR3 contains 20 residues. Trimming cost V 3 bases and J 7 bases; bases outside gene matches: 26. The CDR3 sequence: CAISDPTGSDRALGFREAFF. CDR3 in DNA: TGTGCCATCAGTGATCCGACAGGGAGTGACAGGGCGTTAGGGTTCCGTGAAGCTTTCTTT.

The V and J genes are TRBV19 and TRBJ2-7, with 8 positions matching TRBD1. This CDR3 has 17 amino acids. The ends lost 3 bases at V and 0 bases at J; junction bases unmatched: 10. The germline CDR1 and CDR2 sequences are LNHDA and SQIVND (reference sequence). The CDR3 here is CASSIIPTGAYSYEQYF. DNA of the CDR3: TGTGCCAGTAGTATTATCCCGACAGGGGCTTACTCCTACGAGCAGTACTTC.

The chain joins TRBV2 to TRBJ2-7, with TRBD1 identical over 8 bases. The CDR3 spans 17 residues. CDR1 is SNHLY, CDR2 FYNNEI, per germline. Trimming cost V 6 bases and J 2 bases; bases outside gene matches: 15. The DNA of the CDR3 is TGTGCCAGCAGGAGTGGTCCGTCGGACAGGGCAACCTACGAGCAGTACTTC. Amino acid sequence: CASRSGPSDRATYEQYF.

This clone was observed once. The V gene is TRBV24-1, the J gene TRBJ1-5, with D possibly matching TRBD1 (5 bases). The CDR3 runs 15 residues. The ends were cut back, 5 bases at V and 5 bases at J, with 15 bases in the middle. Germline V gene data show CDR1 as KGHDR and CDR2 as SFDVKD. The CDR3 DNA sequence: TGTGCCACCAGTGCCCGCCCAGGGATCCATCAGCCCCAGCATTTT. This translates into CATSARPGIHQPQHF.

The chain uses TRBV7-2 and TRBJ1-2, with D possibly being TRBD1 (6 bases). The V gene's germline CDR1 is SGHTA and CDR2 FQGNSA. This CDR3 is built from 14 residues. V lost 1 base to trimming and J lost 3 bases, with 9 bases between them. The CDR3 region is CASSLGTAYYGYTF. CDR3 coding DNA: TGTGCCAGCAGCTTAGGGACAGCATACTATGGCTACACCTTC.

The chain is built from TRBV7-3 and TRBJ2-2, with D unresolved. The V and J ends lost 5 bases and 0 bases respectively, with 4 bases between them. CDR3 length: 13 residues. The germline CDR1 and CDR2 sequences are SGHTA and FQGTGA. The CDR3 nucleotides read TGTGCCAGCAGCCCAACGAACACCGGGGAGCTGTTTTTT. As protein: CASSPTNTGELFF.

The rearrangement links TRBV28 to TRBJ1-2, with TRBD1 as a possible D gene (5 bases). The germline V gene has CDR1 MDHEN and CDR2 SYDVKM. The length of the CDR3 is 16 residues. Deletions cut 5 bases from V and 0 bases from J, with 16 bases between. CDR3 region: CASSAPRVTANYGYTF. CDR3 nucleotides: TGTGCCAGCAGTGCGCCCAGGGTCACGGCTAACTATGGCTACACCTTC.